The TCR beta chain described here comes from a study of blood T cell repertoires in COVID-19. Clones were sequenced by immunoSEQ multiplex PCR, and TCRdb holds only the in-frame ones, with some missing. The sample includes under 95,000 clones, around nine tenths of them seen just once. The junction had 11 bases not matched to a gene; V was cut back by 6 bases and J by 14 bases. Germline CDR1 and CDR2: MNHEY and SVGEGT. CDR3 size: 12 residues. The sequenced sample was peripheral blood. This receptor was taken from a woman at least 80 years old with acute or convalescent COVID-19. The chain employs TRBV6-2 or TRBV6-3 and TRBJ2-3; 7 positions match TRBD2. CDR3 bases: TGTGCCAGCAGCCACAAAGCGGGGTCCGGGTATTTT. As protein: CASSHKAGSGYF.